These T cell receptor beta chains were read from a single sample in a study of T cell clones after liver transplantation. This table comes from immunoSEQ multiplex PCR, and its TCRdb copy is limited to in-frame clones, with some not included. The sample comprises around 97,000 clones, around 80% of which are singletons, and approximately 2.9% rests with the top ten. The specimen comprised CD4+ T cells from blood, sampled 47 months after liver transplant. These TCRs come from a human patient who received a liver transplant. The T cells may partly be graft donor cells. The CDR3 runs from the conserved cysteine through the conserved F or W. The order of the fields is D gene, clone size, V gene, J gene, CDR3 protein, CDR3 DNA. The D gene is left open where the match is weak. The size field is filled for only some rows; it gives once, few, many or a size class.

TRBD1	NA	TRBV7-3	TRBJ2-1	CASSNYRGRGEQFF	TGTGCCAGCAGCAATTACAGGGGGCGCGGGGAGCAGTTCTTC
NA	NA	TRBV7-3	TRBJ2-1	CASSLNPRGSGSYNEQFF	TGTGCCAGCAGCTTAAATCCGCGTGGTTCGGGCTCCTACAATGAGCAGTTCTTC
NA	few	TRBV6-1	TRBJ2-7	CASSEAQGGSYEQYF	TGTGCCAGCAGTGAAGCCCAGGGGGGGTCCTACGAGCAGTACTTC
NA	NA	TRBV5-4	TRBJ2-1	CASRSGGAKYNEQFF	TGTGCCAGCAGATCTGGGGGGGCAAAATACAATGAGCAGTTCTTC
NA	NA	TRBV7-7	TRBJ2-2	CASSPGGGITSGELFF	TGTGCCAGCAGCCCGGGGGGCGGGATAACCTCCGGGGAGCTGTTTTTT
NA	once	TRBV5-1	TRBJ1-3	CASSLLGPGNTIYF	TGCGCCAGCAGCTTGTTGGGCCCCGGAAACACCATATATTTT
NA	NA	TRBV4-2	TRBJ2-7	CASSQEAGLTYEQYF	TGTGCCAGCAGCCAAGAAGCCGGGCTAACCTACGAGCAGTACTTC
NA	NA	TRBV7-2	TRBJ1-2	CASSSQINYGYTF	TGTGCCAGCAGCTCGCAGATTAACTATGGCTACACCTTC
NA	NA	TRBV29-1	TRBJ2-7	CSYSEMQGEQYF	TGCAGCTACTCTGAGATGCAGGGGGAGCAGTACTTC
NA	few	TRBV5-1	TRBJ2-3	CASSLALRAQYF	TGCGCCAGCAGCTTGGCCTTGAGGGCGCAGTATTTT
NA	NA	TRBV28	TRBJ2-1	CASSPLVRDEQFF	TGTGCCAGCAGTCCCCTAGTTCGTGATGAGCAGTTCTTC
TRBD2	NA	TRBV4-2	TRBJ2-2	CASSQELAGAVNTGELFF	TGTGCCAGCAGCCAAGAACTAGCGGGGGCCGTGAACACCGGGGAGCTGTTTTTT
NA	NA	TRBV19	TRBJ1-4	CASSSRTDRAEKLFF	TGTGCCAGTAGTAGTCGAACGGACCGAGCTGAAAAACTGTTTTTT
NA	NA	TRBV5-1	TRBJ1-2	CASSSGTRGANYGYTF	TGCGCCAGCAGCTCCGGGACGAGGGGTGCTAACTATGGCTACACCTTC
NA	NA	TRBV7-2	TRBJ1-1	CASSLVGGNTEAFF	TGTGCCAGCAGCTTAGTCGGCGGAAACACTGAAGCTTTCTTT
NA	few	TRBV5-1	TRBJ2-2	CASSSGQTGTGELFF	TGCGCCAGCAGCAGTGGACAAACCGGCACCGGGGAGCTGTTTTTT
NA	once	TRBV15	TRBJ1-3	CATSAPGHSGNTIYF	TGTGCCACCAGCGCCCCTGGCCACTCTGGAAACACCATATATTTT
TRBD2	NA	TRBV6-5	TRBJ2-1	CASSFTSGRMKFF	TGTGCCAGCAGTTTTACTAGCGGGAGGATGAAGTTCTTC
NA	NA	TRBV7-2	TRBJ1-5	CASGQPGAGQPQHF	TGTGCCAGCGGCCAGCCGGGGGCGGGGCAGCCCCAGCATTTT
NA	NA	TRBV7-2	TRBJ2-7	CASSLRHGEQYF	TGTGCCAGCAGCTTAAGGCACGGCGAGCAGTACTTC
NA	NA	TRBV27	TRBJ1-5	CASSVDRSPHQPQHF	TGTGCCAGCAGTGTCGACAGGTCCCCCCATCAGCCCCAGCATTTT
TRBD1	NA	TRBV5-4	TRBJ2-2	CASTSDRQRPGELFF	TGTGCCAGCACCTCGGACAGGCAAAGACCCGGGGAGCTGTTTTTT
NA	NA	TRBV7-9	TRBJ1-4	CASSSLEKLFF	TGTGCCAGCAGCTCCCTAGAAAAACTGTTTTTT
NA	NA	TRBV19	TRBJ2-2	CASTVGPNTGELFF	TGTGCCAGTACTGTCGGTCCGAACACCGGGGAGCTGTTTTTT
NA	once	TRBV14	TRBJ2-1	CASSRDPLIDEQFF	TGTGCCAGCAGCCGGGACCCCTTGATCGATGAGCAGTTCTTC
TRBD1	few	TRBV28	TRBJ1-1	CASKGRQGDGVNTEAFF	TGTGCCAGTAAGGGACGACAGGGGGATGGCGTGAACACTGAAGCTTTCTTT
NA	NA	TRBV7-2	TRBJ2-1	CASRRAGTPNEQFF	TGTGCCAGCAGGAGAGCCGGGACACCGAATGAGCAGTTCTTC
NA	NA	TRBV6-4	TRBJ1-5	CATLRQSKVGNQPQHF	TGTGCCACACTACGACAATCGAAGGTAGGCAATCAGCCCCAGCATTTT
TRBD2	once	TRBV27	TRBJ2-2	CASSLLAGDTGELFF	TGTGCCAGCAGTTTACTAGCGGGAGATACCGGGGAGCTGTTTTTT
TRBD2	NA	TRBV7-2	TRBJ2-7	CASSLASSGGPYEQYF	TGTGCCAGCAGCTTAGCATCTTCGGGGGGACCCTACGAGCAGTACTTC
TRBD1	NA	TRBV14	TRBJ1-4	CASSQEPPLPGQDEKLFF	TGTGCCAGCAGCCAAGAGCCCCCTCTACCGGGACAGGATGAAAAACTGTTTTTT
NA	NA	TRBV28	TRBJ2-3	CASSPWSTVHTDTQYF	TGTGCCAGCAGTCCTTGGTCGACAGTTCACACAGATACGCAGTATTTT
NA	NA	TRBV18	TRBJ2-7	CASSPPSSASSYEQYF	TGTGCCAGCTCACCACCGTCCTCAGCAAGCTCCTACGAGCAGTACTTC
NA	NA	TRBV19	TRBJ1-4	CASSSWDEKLFF	TGTGCCAGTAGTAGTTGGGATGAAAAACTGTTTTTT
NA	NA	TRBV7-9	TRBJ1-5	CASSLVSGESNQPQHF	TGTGCCAGCAGCTTAGTATCCGGGGAGAGCAATCAGCCCCAGCATTTT
NA	once	TRBV11-1	TRBJ1-1	CASSPRMMNTEAFF	TGTGCCAGCAGCCCCAGGATGATGAACACTGAAGCTTTCTTT
TRBD2	NA	TRBV2	TRBJ2-7	CASSDPATSGSTYEQYF	TGTGCCAGCAGCGACCCCGCCACTAGCGGGAGTACCTACGAGCAGTACTTC
TRBD1	NA	TRBV5-1	TRBJ2-1	CASKASQGKYNEQFF	TGCGCCAGCAAGGCCTCACAGGGGAAGTACAATGAGCAGTTCTTC
NA	NA	TRBV5-6	TRBJ2-5	CASSFIGTSQETQYF	TGTGCCAGCAGCTTCATCGGGACTTCCCAAGAGACCCAGTACTTC
TRBD2	NA	TRBV7-6	TRBJ2-7	CASSLVSSGSLDEQYF	TGTGCCAGCAGCTTAGTGTCTAGCGGGAGTCTCGACGAGCAGTACTTC
NA	few	TRBV7-3	TRBJ2-6	CASSRWEGDNVLTF	TGTGCCAGCAGCCGTTGGGAAGGGGACAACGTCCTGACTTTC
NA	NA	TRBV9	TRBJ2-7	CASSVWGDPANEQYF	TGTGCCAGCAGCGTATGGGGGGATCCGGCCAACGAGCAGTACTTC
NA	NA	TRBV19	TRBJ2-2	CASSPLVSGSGELFF	TGTGCCAGTAGTCCCCTTGTGTCGGGTTCCGGGGAGCTGTTTTTT
NA	NA	TRBV7-8	TRBJ2-1	CASSLVSWGDEQFF	TGTGCCAGCAGCTTAGTAAGTTGGGGGGATGAGCAGTTCTTC
TRBD2	NA	TRBV9	TRBJ2-3	CASSKTSGPDTQYF	TGTGCCAGCAGCAAGACTAGCGGGCCCGATACGCAGTATTTT
TRBD1	NA	TRBV5-4	TRBJ1-1	CASSLDSGGNTEAFF	TGTGCCAGCAGCTTGGATTCAGGGGGGAACACTGAAGCTTTCTTT
TRBD1	NA	TRBV5-3	TRBJ1-1	CARSLRQGLNTEAFF	TGTGCCAGAAGCCTAAGACAGGGGCTGAACACTGAAGCTTTCTTT
NA	once	TRBV7-2	TRBJ2-2	CASSYRGDRELFF	TGTGCCAGCAGCTACCGGGGCGACCGGGAGCTGTTTTTT
NA	NA	TRBV9	TRBJ1-1	CASSPLNTEAFF	TGTGCCAGCAGCCCCTTGAACACTGAAGCTTTCTTT
NA	NA	TRBV7-8	TRBJ2-4	CASSPLGQGLAKNIQYF	TGTGCCAGCAGCCCTTTAGGGCAGGGACTAGCCAAAAACATTCAGTACTTC
TRBD2	NA	TRBV4-2	TRBJ2-3	CASSQDGAGGPRDTQYF	TGTGCCAGCAGCCAAGACGGGGCGGGGGGGCCTAGAGATACGCAGTATTTT
NA	NA	TRBV25-1	TRBJ1-1	CASSESPNTEAFF	TGTGCCAGCAGTGAATCCCCGAACACTGAAGCTTTCTTT
NA	NA	TRBV10-2	TRBJ2-7	CASSVDFSGRGEQYF	TGCGCCAGCAGTGTCGACTTCTCGGGGCGGGGCGAGCAGTACTTC
TRBD2	NA	TRBV5-1	TRBJ2-3	CASSLRPTLAGGLKGTDTQYF	TGCGCCAGCAGCTTGCGACCGACACTAGCGGGGGGGCTAAAAGGAACAGATACGCAGTATTTT
TRBD2	NA	TRBV4-3	TRBJ2-7	CASSQNRGGVGEQYF	TGCGCCAGCAGCCAAAACCGGGGGGGGGTTGGCGAGCAGTACTTC
TRBD2	NA	TRBV6-1	TRBJ2-1	CASRLGLAQEQEQFF	TGTGCCAGTAGGCTCGGACTAGCCCAAGAGCAAGAGCAGTTCTTC
TRBD1	NA	TRBV14	TRBJ2-7	CASSLQGAVYEQYF	TGTGCCAGCAGCTTACAGGGGGCCGTCTACGAGCAGTACTTC